This T cell receptor (beta chain) was found in a study of T cell changes during pregnancy in multiple sclerosis. CDR1 and CDR2 (germline): KGHSH, LQKENI. Unmatched junction bases numbered 1, after V lost 4 bases and J lost 2 bases. The CDR3 runs 14 residues. The repertoire was sequenced with immunoSEQ multiplex PCR; TCRdb's copy has only in-frame clones and lacks some. In the table there are about 59,000 clones, 91% of which are singletons. V gene TRBV18 combines with J gene TRBJ2-1, with 8 bases that match TRBD2. The origin of this receptor is a female donor with multiple sclerosis, enrolled in a pregnancy study. Sequenced here: peripheral blood, sampled before pregnancy. The CDR3 DNA is TGTGCCAGCTCACAAGCGGGGGCCTACAATGAGCAGTTCTTC. As protein: CASSQAGAYNEQFF.